This T cell receptor (beta chain) was recorded in a study of blood T cell repertoires in COVID-19. V dropped 7 bases and J dropped 4; count of bases not matched to a gene: 8. This CDR3 is built from 14 residues. The germline V gene encodes CDR1 ENHRY and CDR2 SYGVKD. The data were produced by immunoSEQ multiplex PCR, yet TCRdb's version contains in-frame clones alone and is incomplete. The sample consists of some 30,000 clones, 88% of them appearing once. This receptor was taken from a woman older than 75 with active or convalescent COVID-19. The V gene is TRBV10-3, the J gene TRBJ2-3; TRBD2 aligns across 7 bases. Sequenced: peripheral blood. The DNA of the CDR3 is TGTGCCATCACCGGCGGACTAGACGCAGATACGCAGTATTTT. Its protein product is CAITGGLDADTQYF.